The clone carrying this T cell receptor beta chain has a single count. This entry belongs to a study of T cell responses to AZD1222 COVID-19 vaccine. Only in-frame clones appear in the TCRdb table, and some are missing; sequencing was by immunoSEQ multiplex PCR. The top ten hold about 9% of the sample, which has some 130,000 clones, approximately 94% seen once. The germline V gene has CDR1 GTSNPN and CDR2 SVGIG (reference sequence). V lost 1 base to trimming and J lost 7 bases, with 2 bases between them. The CDR3 extends over 10 amino acids. The sample was peripheral blood, taken on day 0 of AZD1222 vaccination. This rearrangement joins TRBV30 to TRBJ1-3; D uncertain. The TCR was taken from an adult in good health. The CDR3 DNA follows: TGTGCCTGGAGTGGGAACACCATATATTTT. Amino acids: CAWSGNTIYF.